This TCR beta chain is from a study of tumor-infiltrating lymphocytes in primary liver carcinoma. At the level of the study: The patients included men and women who were aged 30 to 69 years. These were node-negative, non-metastatic T1-T3 tumors of roughly 4 to 10 cm.

With a constant-region primer, TCR beta cDNA was made from 400 to 550 ng of total RNA. ARM-PCR, slightly modified, supplied the TCR beta libraries through three nested multiplex PCR rounds. TRBV1-TRBV30 forward primers and a C-beta reverse primer were used in the first two PCR rounds, which each ran for 10 cycles. Each CDR3 protein is one row after TCRdb ran MiXCR on the multiplex PCR reads. Here the sample spans roughly 120,000 distinct CDR3 sequences, under 65% being singletons. On this clonotype itself: No conserved phenylalanine or tryptophan ends this CDR3, so it is likely a read error.

Unsorted bulk tissue, about 20-32 mg of it, served as the source for co-extraction of RNA and DNA. Resecting the tumor surgically was how the patients' primary liver carcinoma was treated. Trimming cost V 3 bases and J 7 bases, with 10 bases left between them. The CDR3 sequence is 13 residues long. Germline V CDR1 and CDR2: SGHDT, YYEEEE. The chain uses TRBV5-6 and TRBJ1-4; no clear D gene. The receptor comes from a woman in her fifties or sixties with primary liver carcinoma and hepatitis B virus infection. Specimen: liver tumor tissue from sampling region 3. The subset was: tumor region T3, left-lateral pole. The CDR3 reads CASSSRASEKLFS. CDR3 nucleotides: TGTGCCAGCAGCTCAAGGGCTAGTGAAAAACTGTTTTCT.